Shown below are 4 T cell receptor beta chains from a single sample sequenced in a study of graft-versus-host responses after intestinal transplantation. No cognate antigen is known for these TCRs. Sequenced by immunoSEQ multiplex PCR; TCRdb stores in-frame clones only, minus some. This sample yields around 100,000 clones, of which about 90% are seen a single time; 0.9% to 1% belongs to the top ten. The sequencing used unstimulated CD4+ T cells sorted from spleen or lymph node cells, collected before transplant. The source is a human donor who was the organ donor for an intestinal transplant.

CDR3 sequence: CASSKWDSTEAFF. CDR3 nucleotides: TGTGCCAGCAGCAAATGGGACAGCACTGAAGCTTTCTTT. J is TRBJ1-1 and V is TRBV6-1; 7 bases fit TRBD1. Germline CDR1 MNHNS, CDR2 SASEGT. The CDR3 covers 13 residues. V lost 6 bases, J lost 4 bases, and 5 bases stayed unmatched.

J is TRBJ1-2 and V is TRBV5-5; TRBD1 is a possible D gene (5 bases). With 6 bases removed from V and 4 bases from J, the gap between germline ends came to 19 bases. Germline loops: CDR1 SGHKS, CDR2 YYEKEE (reference sequence). CDR3 length equals 15 residues. The CDR3 is CASTLRLGTGYGYTF. The CDR3 DNA follows: TGTGCCAGCACCCTTCGCCTAGGGACCGGCTATGGCTACACCTTC.

This chain joins TRBV9 and TRBJ1-1; D is undetermined. The germline V gene encodes CDR1 SGDLS and CDR2 YYNGEE. V lost 0 bases and J 7 bases, leaving 16 bases between the germline ends. CDR3 size: 15 residues. CDR3 DNA: TGTGCCAGCAGCGTAGATGTGACGGAGAATGGTGAAGCTTTCTTT. As protein: CASSVDVTENGEAFF.

The rearrangement joins TRBV5-1 to TRBJ2-3; D not certain. CDR1 and CDR2 from the germline V gene are SGHRS and YFSETQ. The V end lost 0 bases, the J end lost 5 bases, and 4 bases lay between the germline ends. The CDR3 extends over 12 amino acids. CDR3: CASSLEEDTQYF. In DNA, the CDR3 is TGCGCCAGCAGCTTGGAAGAAGATACGCAGTATTTT.